These 28 T cell receptor beta chains were all obtained from the same sample, sequenced in a study of blood T cell repertoires in COVID-19. Profiling relied on immunoSEQ multiplex PCR, and the TCRdb table lists in-frame clones only, not all of them. The data contain 200,000 to 250,000 clones, about three quarters of them seen just once; the ten biggest clones take up under 8.5%. What was sequenced was peripheral blood. The receptors were gathered from a woman between 70 and 85 years old with acute or convalescent COVID-19.

V usage is TRBV7-2 and J usage is TRBJ2-1; the D is unclear. This CDR3 is built from 15 residues. Germline V lookup: CDR1 SGHTA, CDR2 FQGNSA. V lost 2 bases and J 7 bases, leaving 15 bases between the germline ends. The CDR3 nucleotides are TGTGCCAGCAGCTTATTAGCACCGGTAAGGAATGAGCAGTTCTTC. This translates into CASSLLAPVRNEQFF.

V usage is TRBV3-1 (or the pseudogene TRBV3-2) and J usage is TRBJ2-3; the D is unclear. Trimming took off 3 bases at V and 0 bases at J, with 4 bases between the two ends. Germline-derived CDR1 and CDR2 are LGHDT and YNNKEL (reference sequence). This CDR3 is 13 amino acids long. This chain's CDR3 is CASSHISTDTQYF. The CDR3 DNA sequence: TGTGCCAGCAGCCATATAAGCACAGATACGCAGTATTTT.

The chain employs TRBV19 and TRBJ2-2; the D gene is possibly TRBD1 (6 bases). The CDR3 consists of 17 residues. Per the germline V gene, CDR1 is LNHDA and CDR2 is SQIVND (reference sequence). The germline V and J ends were trimmed by 9 bases and 2 bases, with 22 bases remaining between them. The CDR3 DNA is TGTGCCAGCTACTGGAGGACAGTATCATCTAACACCGGGGAGCTGTTTTTT. Its protein is CASYWRTVSSNTGELFF. The full variable domain, its missing parts supplied by reference TRBV19 and TRBJ2-2, is DGGITQSPKYLFRKEGQNVTLSCEQNLNHDAMYWYRQDPGQGLRLIYYSQIVNDFQKGDIAEGYSVSREKKESFPLTVTSAQKNPTAFYLCASYWRTVSSNTGELFFGEGSRLTVL.

V gene TRBV5-4 combines with J gene TRBJ1-4; 7 bases line up with TRBD1. Per the germline V gene, CDR1 is SGHNT and CDR2 is YYREEE (reference sequence). There are 14 residues in the CDR3. Losses at the gene ends were 4 bases for V and 8 bases for J; bases not matched to a gene: 8. CDR3 in amino acids: CASSPDRVNEKLFF. The CDR3 DNA reads TGTGCCAGCAGCCCTGACAGGGTAAACGAAAAACTGTTTTTT.

This chain connects TRBV2 to TRBJ1-5; D is possibly TRBD1 (5 bases). The CDR3 totals 15 residues. The germline CDR1 and CDR2 sequences are SNHLY and FYNNEI. Deletions cut 6 bases from V and 2 bases from J, with 14 bases between. The CDR3 region is CASRDITVGNQPQHF. The CDR3 nucleotides are TGTGCCAGCAGGGACATAACGGTTGGCAATCAGCCCCAGCATTTT.

With respect to this clone: Other DNA sequences within the sample encode an identical CDR3. This chain connects TRBV3-1 (or the pseudogene TRBV3-2) to TRBJ2-3; perhaps TRBD2 as D (7 bases). Trimming cost V 5 bases and J 6 bases, with 12 bases left between them. The CDR3 loop spans 13 amino acids. Germline V CDR1 and CDR2: LGHDT, YNNKEL (reference sequence). This CDR3 is CASSGRGADTQYF. The DNA of the CDR3 is TGTGCCAGCAGCGGGAGGGGGGCGGATACGCAGTATTTT.

The J gene is TRBJ2-7, the V gene TRBV18, with 8 bases matching TRBD2. From germline, CDR1 is KGHSH and CDR2 LQKENI. Trimming at V came to 0 bases and at J to 0 bases, leaving 10 bases not matched to a gene. The CDR3 spans 18 residues. CDR3 sequence (DNA): TGTGCCAGCTCACCACCGTCTGGCGCGGGGGGAAGCTCCTACGAGCAGTACTTC. Amino acid sequence: CASSPPSGAGGSSYEQYF.

The gene calls are TRBV5-4 and TRBJ1-4; 9 bases map to TRBD1. CDR1 is SGHNT and CDR2 is YYREEE in the germline V gene (reference sequence). The trim removed 7 bases at V and 6 bases at J, leaving 7 bases unmatched. This CDR3 has 14 residues. The CDR3 DNA reads TGTGCCAGCCGGACATGGACAGGGGATGAAAAACTGTTTTTT. This sequence encodes CASRTWTGDEKLFF.

This clone was counted a single time. The chain carries TRBV7-2 and TRBJ1-3; D unresolved. V lost 2 bases and J lost 0, with 8 bases in between. Germline lookup yields CDR1 SGHTA and CDR2 FQGNSA. The CDR3 has 15 residues. CDR3 nucleotide sequence: TGTGCCAGCAGCTTATCGGGGATCTCTGGAAACACCATATATTTT. This encodes CASSLSGISGNTIYF.

This clone was seen only a few times. The chain employs TRBV6-6 and TRBJ2-3; 8 nucleotides align to TRBD1. J was trimmed by 3 bases and V by 5 bases; bases with no gene match: 13. The CDR3 contains 17 residues. The germline gives CDR1 MNHNY, CDR2 SVGAGI (reference sequence). CDR3 nucleotides: TGTGCCAGCAGTCTGGGGGCCGGACAGGGTTTAACAGATACGCAGTATTTT. Its protein product is CASSLGAGQGLTDTQYF.

The gene calls are TRBV24-1 and TRBJ2-5, with 7 bases identical to TRBD2. The V segment lost 5 bases and the J segment 0 bases; nucleotides outside the gene matches: 5. The germline CDR1 and CDR2 sequences are KGHDR and SFDVKD. The CDR3 is made up of 15 amino acids. The CDR3 reads CATSVSGAYQETQYF. In nucleotides, the CDR3 is TGTGCCACCAGTGTGAGCGGGGCGTACCAAGAGACCCAGTACTTC.

This clone has a handful of counts. The CDR3 loop reads CASSPRGGSTDTQYF. Here the CDR3 DNA reads TGTGCCAGCAGCCCGCGGGGGGGGAGCACAGATACGCAGTATTTT. The chain is built from TRBV11-3 and TRBJ2-3, with TRBD2 matching over 9 bases. Germline-derived CDR1 and CDR2 are SGHNT and YENEEA. V lost 5 bases and J lost 0; bases outside the gene matches: 3. The CDR3 has 15 amino acids.

This chain uses TRBV5-1 with TRBJ1-1; 8 nucleotides agree with TRBD1. Germline V lookup: CDR1 SGHRS, CDR2 YFSETQ. V dropped 4 bases and J dropped 2; count of bases not matched to a gene: 7. The CDR3 has 15 amino acids. CDR3 bases: TGCGCCAGCAGCCCCTGGACAGGGATTAACACTGAAGCTTTCTTT. This codes for CASSPWTGINTEAFF.

V is TRBV5-1 and J is TRBJ1-2; 8 positions agree with TRBD1. The ends lost 0 bases at V and 4 bases at J; junction bases unmatched: 5. CDR3 length: 15 amino acids. CDR1 and CDR2 from the germline V gene are SGHRS and YFSETQ. The CDR3: CASSLGTGIGYGYTF. The CDR3 DNA follows: TGCGCCAGCAGCTTGGGGACAGGGATCGGCTATGGCTACACCTTC.

The chain joins TRBV29-1 to TRBJ1-3; possible D gene TRBD1, 5 bases. This CDR3 has 14 amino acids. Trimming shortened V by 7 bases and J by 0 bases, and 13 bases separated the two germline ends. CDR1 and CDR2 (germline): SQVTM, ANQGSEA. The CDR3 protein is CSEYFTGSGNTIYF. CDR3 sequence (DNA): TGCAGCGAGTATTTTACAGGCTCTGGAAACACCATATATTTT.

This chain links TRBV18 with TRBJ2-5; 8 bases match TRBD1. The CDR3 length is 15 residues. CDR1 KGHSH and CDR2 LQKENI come from the germline V gene. V shed 6 bases, J shed 1 base, and the junction held 7 bases outside the gene matches. The CDR3 DNA is TGTGCCAGCTCCCCAAGACAGGGGACCCAAGAGACCCAGTACTTC. It encodes CASSPRQGTQETQYF.

This clone was detected a few times. This chain connects TRBV3-1 (or the pseudogene TRBV3-2) to TRBJ2-2; D perhaps matches TRBD1 (6 bases). This CDR3 has 17 residues. V shed 0 bases and J shed 3 bases, with 14 bases lying between them. Germline CDR1 is LGHDT and CDR2 is YNNKEL (reference sequence). The CDR3 reads CASSQEAGDTYTGELFF. As DNA, the CDR3 is TGTGCCAGCAGCCAAGAGGCTGGGGACACATACACCGGGGAGCTGTTTTTT.

The chain couples TRBV19 to TRBJ1-2; 8 nucleotides align to TRBD1. The CDR3 is made up of 12 amino acids. The junction had 4 bases not matched to a gene; V was cut back by 5 bases and J by 8 bases. Germline V gene data show CDR1 as LNHDA and CDR2 as SQIVND (reference sequence). The CDR3 nucleotides read TGTGCCAGTAGTCCGACAGGGGCCGGCTACACCTTC. It encodes CASSPTGAGYTF. The full variable domain, in which reference TRBV19 and TRBJ1-2 provide the parts outside the CDR3, is DGGITQSPKYLFRKEGQNVTLSCEQNLNHDAMYWYRQDPGQGLRLIYYSQIVNDFQKGDIAEGYSVSREKKESFPLTVTSAQKNPTAFYLCASSPTGAGYTFGSGTRLTVV.

This clone has ten or more counts. The rearrangement joins TRBV9 to TRBJ1-6, with a weak D call TRBD1 (6 bases). CDR1 SGDLS and CDR2 YYNGEE come from the germline V gene. The V gene lost 2 bases and the J gene lost 8 bases, with 17 bases spanning the gap. CDR3 length: 16 residues. The CDR3 DNA is TGTGCCAGCAGCGTCACGAGACAGGCAATTTATTCACCCCTCCACTTT. This encodes CASSVTRQAIYSPLHF.

The genes are TRBV6-5 and TRBJ2-7; 11 bases agree with TRBD2. This CDR3 region has 15 residues. Germline CDR1 reads MNHEY; CDR2 reads SVGAGI. V trimming: 6 bases; J trimming: 4 bases; junction bases outside the gene matches: 8. For the CDR3, the DNA is TGTGCCAGCAGACATACTAGCGGGGGTGGGTACGAGCAGTACTTC. This translates into CASRHTSGGGYEQYF.

This clone was counted once. This rearrangement joins TRBV11-2 to TRBJ1-2; TRBD1 might be the D (5 bases). CDR1 SGHAT and CDR2 FQNNGV come from the germline V gene. V was pared by 1 base and J by 6 bases, with 15 bases between. The CDR3 contains 15 residues. The CDR3 reads CASSLAPDTGDGYTF. The CDR3 coding sequence is TGTGCCAGCAGCTTAGCACCGGACACTGGGGATGGCTACACCTTC.

The rearrangement joins TRBV12-5 to TRBJ1-1; D not resolved. V lost 1 base and J 6 bases, leaving 18 bases between the germline ends. Germline V CDR1 and CDR2: LGHNT, FRNRAP. The CDR3 covers 16 residues. As DNA, the CDR3 is TGTGCTAGTGGTTTGGCCCTTCCATACGGTATCGCTGAAGCTTTCTTT. This translates into CASGLALPYGIAEAFF. The full variable domain, in which reference TRBV12-5 and TRBJ1-1 provide the parts outside the CDR3, is DARVTQTPRHKVTEMGQEVTMRCQPILGHNTVFWYRQTMMQGLELLAYFRNRAPLDDSGMPKDRFSAEMPDATLATLKIQPSEPRDSAVYFCASGLALPYGIAEAFFGQGTRLTVV.

This clone was observed a single time. The V gene is TRBV10-3, the J gene TRBJ2-2; D is possibly TRBD2 (5 bases). CDR1 ENHRY and CDR2 SYGVKD come from the germline V gene. V lost 4 bases, J lost 5 bases, and 14 bases lay in between. This CDR3 contains 15 residues. The CDR3, as DNA: TGTGCCATCAGTGGAGGCGGGCATGTGACCGGGGAGCTGTTTTTT. As protein: CAISGGGHVTGELFF.

This chain uses TRBV6-1 with TRBJ1-3; D possibly corresponds to TRBD1 (5 bases). CDR1 MNHNS and CDR2 SASEGT come from the germline V gene. This CDR3 region has 14 residues. Deletions cut 3 bases from V and 2 bases from J, with 8 bases between. The CDR3 nucleotides are TGTGCCAGCAGTGAGGGGGGTACTGGAAACACCATATATTTT. Protein sequence: CASSEGGTGNTIYF.

This clone was detected ten times or more. V usage is TRBV4-1 and J usage is TRBJ1-2, with 9 positions matching TRBD1. There are 17 residues in the CDR3. CDR1 MGHRA and CDR2 YSYEKL come from the germline V gene. The V and J ends lost 4 bases and 6 bases, in that order; junction bases with no gene match: 15. The CDR3 reads CASSRPRDRDSPDGYTF. In DNA, the CDR3 is TGCGCCAGCAGCCGACCCCGGGACAGGGATTCCCCCGATGGCTACACCTTC.

This chain uses TRBV24-1 with TRBJ2-6; possible D gene TRBD1, 5 bases. Germline CDR1 reads KGHDR; CDR2 reads SFDVKD. The CDR3 is 15 residues long. The V and J ends lost 2 bases and 1 base respectively, with 5 bases between them. The CDR3 here is CATSDSGSGANVLTF. In nucleotides, the CDR3 is TGTGCCACCAGTGATTCAGGGTCTGGGGCCAACGTCCTGACTTTC.

This clone has just a few counts. Written as DNA, the CDR3 is TGTGCCTGGAGTGGGATGTCGGGCACTGAAGCTTTCTTT. It encodes CAWSGMSGTEAFF. This chain uses TRBV30 with TRBJ1-1; no clear D gene. The CDR3 totals 13 residues. Germline V gene lookup returns CDR1 GTSNPN and CDR2 SVGIG (reference sequence). Trimming took off 1 base at V and 4 bases at J, with 10 bases between the two ends.

The chain links TRBV5-1 to TRBJ2-2; a possible D gene is TRBD2 (7 bases). Deletions cut 7 bases from V and 5 bases from J, with 15 bases between. Germline values: CDR1 SGHRS, CDR2 YFSETQ. This CDR3 has 14 residues. The CDR3 loop is CASEGGARTGELFF. CDR3 nucleotides: TGCGCCAGCGAGGGGGGGGCGAGGACCGGGGAGCTGTTTTTT.